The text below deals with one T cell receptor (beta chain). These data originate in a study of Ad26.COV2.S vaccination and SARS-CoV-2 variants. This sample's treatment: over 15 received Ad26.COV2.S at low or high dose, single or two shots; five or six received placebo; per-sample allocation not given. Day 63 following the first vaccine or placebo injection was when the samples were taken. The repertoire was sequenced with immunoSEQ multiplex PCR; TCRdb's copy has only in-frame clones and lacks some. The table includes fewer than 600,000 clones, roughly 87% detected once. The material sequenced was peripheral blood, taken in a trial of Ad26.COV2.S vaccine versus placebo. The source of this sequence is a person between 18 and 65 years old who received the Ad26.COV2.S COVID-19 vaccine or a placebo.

This CDR3 reads CASSLYQVGNTEAFF. For the CDR3, the DNA is TGTGCCAGCAGTTTATACCAGGTGGGGAACACTGAAGCTTTCTTT. V usage is TRBV28 and J usage is TRBJ1-1; no clear D gene. The CDR3 totals 15 residues. Trimming removed 1 base at V and 1 base at J, with 10 bases between. The germline gives CDR1 MDHEN, CDR2 SYDVKM.